This T cell receptor beta chain was documented in a study of CD8 T cells in Susac syndrome. V was clipped by 5 bases and J by 9 bases; unmatched bases: 9. This CDR3 spans 15 amino acids. Germline-derived CDR1 and CDR2 are SGHTA and FQGNSA. The authors negatively isolated CD8+ and CD4+ T cells and FACS-enriched TEMRA cells. Random hexamers were used to reverse transcribe the RNA input (about 0.45 to 1 ug). A multiplex approach, immunoSEQ multiplex PCR, amplified TCR beta CDR3 across 54 Vbeta and 13 Jbeta. TCRdb ran MiXCR on the immunoSEQ multiplex PCR reads and lists one entry per CDR3 protein. The data contain fewer than 200,000 distinct CDR3 sequences, about 94% of them singletons.

The TCR originated in a human donor in good health. The chain is built from TRBV7-2 and TRBJ1-6; 8 bases are shared with TRBD1. The specimen sequenced was CD4+ T cells from PBMCs. For the CDR3, the DNA is TGTGCCAGCAGCCCGGACAGGGTACGGGGTTCACCCCTCCACTTT. Amino acid sequence: CASSPDRVRGSPLHF.